This T cell receptor (beta chain) was identified during a study of blood T cell repertoires in COVID-19. This CDR3 comprises 14 residues. Germline CDR1 MNHEY, CDR2 SVGAGI. Trimming cost V 7 bases and J 4 bases, with 14 bases left between them. The study drew participants aged about 18 to 90 years from approximately 23 US areas. Self-reported history from a screening survey and questionnaire set each donor's cohort. The recovered donors of Cohort 3 showed two negative PCRs, clearance, or symptom resolution. As handled by the study authors: Cell counts per sample came from amplifying reference gene primers. Produced via immunoSEQ multiplex PCR; TCRdb's table is partial and in-frame only. The DNA gave D and trimming, while V, J and clone size come from that table. The sample lists over 150,000 clones, more than 70% occurring once.

This rearrangement joins TRBV6-5 to TRBJ1-5; D might be TRBD1 (6 bases). Sequencing was carried out using PBMCs or T cells enriched from blood (not recorded which). The TCR comes from a man in his forties who had recovered from COVID-19. The CDR3 spells CASTLRQGNQPQHF. As DNA, the CDR3 is TGTGCCAGCACTCTAAGGCAGGGGAATCAGCCCCAGCATTTT.